This T cell receptor (beta chain) is from a study of T-cell reconstitution after alpha-beta-depleted transplantation in children. Regarding the study as a whole: One year post-transplant, T-cell counts and diversity were largely derived from T cells produced anew. Roughly two months post-transplant, alpha-beta T cells reportedly originated from several hundred graft clones that had expanded. In some patients, recipient T cells and intrathymic progenitors surviving conditioning explained high day-60 diversity.

This CDR3 has 16 residues. V lost 2 bases to trimming and J lost 5 bases; unmatched junction nucleotides: 10. CDR1 GTSNPN and CDR2 SVGIG come from the germline V gene (reference sequence). Using unique molecular identifiers, the investigators prepared the TCRbeta library. Via MiXCR, TCRdb re-called the PCR reads, giving one row per CDR3 protein. The sample has 450,000 to 600,000 distinct CDR3 sequences; about 11% are singletons. The table lists this clonotype with many counts. Its antigen is currently unknown. The clonotype was recovered from a child aged 2-15 years with inherited bone marrow failure, due to receive a stem cell transplant. The chain couples TRBV30 to TRBJ2-3; 10 nucleotides agree with TRBD2. The sample consisted of PBMCs, taken before TCRalphabeta/CD19-depleted stem cell transplant. CDR3 sequence reads: CAWSRDSGRAGDTQYF. The DNA of the CDR3 is TGTGCCTGGAGTCGAGACAGCGGGAGGGCAGGAGATACGCAGTATTTT.